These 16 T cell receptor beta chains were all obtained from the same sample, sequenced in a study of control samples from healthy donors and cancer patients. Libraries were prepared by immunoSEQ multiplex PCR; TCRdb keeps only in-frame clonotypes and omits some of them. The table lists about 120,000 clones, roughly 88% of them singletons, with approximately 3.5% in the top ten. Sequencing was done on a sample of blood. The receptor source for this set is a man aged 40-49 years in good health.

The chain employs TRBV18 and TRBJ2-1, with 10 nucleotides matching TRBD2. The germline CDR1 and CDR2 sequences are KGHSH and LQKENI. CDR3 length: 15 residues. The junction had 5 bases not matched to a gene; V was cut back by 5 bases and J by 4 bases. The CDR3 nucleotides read TGTGCCAGCTCAAGAGTAGCGGGGGGTTACAATGAGCAGTTCTTC. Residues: CASSRVAGGYNEQFF.

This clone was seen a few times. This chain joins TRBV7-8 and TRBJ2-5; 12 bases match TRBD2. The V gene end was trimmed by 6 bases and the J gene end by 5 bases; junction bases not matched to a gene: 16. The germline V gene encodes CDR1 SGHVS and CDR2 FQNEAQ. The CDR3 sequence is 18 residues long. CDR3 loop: CASRLRGTSGPLGETQYF. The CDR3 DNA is TGTGCCAGCAGGTTACGAGGGACTAGCGGGCCCTTAGGCGAGACCCAGTACTTC.

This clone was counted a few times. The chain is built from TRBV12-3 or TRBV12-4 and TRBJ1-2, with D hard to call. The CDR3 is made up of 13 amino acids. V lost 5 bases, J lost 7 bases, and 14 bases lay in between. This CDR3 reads CASSRGPRSGYTF. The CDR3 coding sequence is TGTGCCAGCAGTCGTGGACCTAGGAGTGGCTACACCTTC.

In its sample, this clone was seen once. The CDR3 loop reads CASSLAAGGLIGELFF. In nucleotides, the CDR3 is TGTGCCAGCAGCTTGGCAGCGGGGGGGCTTATCGGGGAGCTGTTTTTT. The V and J genes are TRBV5-4 and TRBJ2-2; 10 bases align to TRBD2. Losses at the gene ends were 0 bases for V and 7 bases for J; bases not matched to a gene: 6. Germline values: CDR1 SGHNT, CDR2 YYREEE (reference sequence). The CDR3 has 16 residues. The full variable domain, in which reference TRBV5-4 and TRBJ2-2 provide the parts outside the CDR3, is ETGVTQSPTHLIKTRGQQVTLRCSSQSGHNTVSWYQQALGQGPQFIFQYYREEENGRGNFPPRFSGLQFPNYSSELNVNALELDDSALYLCASSLAAGGLIGELFFGEGSRLTVL.

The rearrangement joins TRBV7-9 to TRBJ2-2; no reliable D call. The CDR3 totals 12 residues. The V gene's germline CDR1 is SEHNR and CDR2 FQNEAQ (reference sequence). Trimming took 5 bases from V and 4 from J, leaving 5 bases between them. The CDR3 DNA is TGTGCCAGCAGCCTCAGCACCGGGGAGCTGTTTTTT. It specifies CASSLSTGELFF.

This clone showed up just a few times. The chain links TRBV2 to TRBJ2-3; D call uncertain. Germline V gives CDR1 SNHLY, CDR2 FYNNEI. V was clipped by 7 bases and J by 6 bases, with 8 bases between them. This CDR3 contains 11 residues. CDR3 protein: CASKLGDTQYF. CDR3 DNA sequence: TGTGCCAGCAAGTTGGGGGATACGCAGTATTTT.

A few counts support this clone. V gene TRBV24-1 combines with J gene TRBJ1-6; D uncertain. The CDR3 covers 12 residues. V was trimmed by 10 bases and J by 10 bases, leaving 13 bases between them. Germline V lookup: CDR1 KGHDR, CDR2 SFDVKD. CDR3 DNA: TGTGCCACTTTTTGGGGTCGGTCACCCCTCCACTTT. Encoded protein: CATFWGRSPLHF.

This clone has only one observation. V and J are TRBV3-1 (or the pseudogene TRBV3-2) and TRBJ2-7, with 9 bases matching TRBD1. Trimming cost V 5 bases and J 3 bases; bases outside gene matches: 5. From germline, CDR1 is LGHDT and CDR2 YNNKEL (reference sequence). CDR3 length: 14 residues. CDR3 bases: TGTGCCAGCAGCTTTGGGACAGGGATCTACGAGCAGTACTTC. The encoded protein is CASSFGTGIYEQYF.

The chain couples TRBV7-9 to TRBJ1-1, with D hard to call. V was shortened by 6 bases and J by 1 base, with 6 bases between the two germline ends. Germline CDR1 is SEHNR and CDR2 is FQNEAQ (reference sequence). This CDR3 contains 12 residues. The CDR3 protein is CASREGNTEAFF. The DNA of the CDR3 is TGTGCCAGCAGGGAAGGGAACACTGAAGCTTTCTTT.

The CDR3 reads CASRGESREKLFF. Written as DNA, the CDR3 is TGTGCCAGCAGGGGGGAGAGTCGGGAAAAACTGTTTTTT. This chain connects TRBV7-9 to TRBJ1-4; D perhaps matches TRBD1 (5 bases). V was trimmed by 6 bases and J by 8 bases, leaving 13 bases between them. The CDR3 contains 13 residues. The germline CDR1 and CDR2 sequences are SEHNR and FQNEAQ (reference sequence).

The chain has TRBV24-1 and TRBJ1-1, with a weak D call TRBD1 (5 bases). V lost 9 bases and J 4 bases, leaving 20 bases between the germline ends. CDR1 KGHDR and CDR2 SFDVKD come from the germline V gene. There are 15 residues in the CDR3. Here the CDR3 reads CATGIGGGVGTEAFF. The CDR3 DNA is TGTGCCACCGGGATCGGTGGGGGGGTGGGCACTGAAGCTTTCTTT.

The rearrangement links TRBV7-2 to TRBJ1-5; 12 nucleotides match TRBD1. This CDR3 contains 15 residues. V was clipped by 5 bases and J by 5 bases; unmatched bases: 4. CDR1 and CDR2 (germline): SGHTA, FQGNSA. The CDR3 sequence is CASSPGQGAHQPQHF. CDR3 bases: TGTGCCAGCAGCCCGGGACAGGGGGCACATCAGCCCCAGCATTTT.

CDR3 sequence (DNA): TGTGCTAGTGGTTTAAGGGGCGCAGATACGCAGTATTTT. Its translation is CASGLRGADTQYF. This rearrangement joins TRBV12-5 to TRBJ2-3; a weak D match, TRBD1 (5 bases). Between the trimmed V and J ends, which lost 3 bases and 4 bases, there was a span of 8 bases. The germline V gene has CDR1 LGHNT and CDR2 FRNRAP. This CDR3 is built from 13 residues.

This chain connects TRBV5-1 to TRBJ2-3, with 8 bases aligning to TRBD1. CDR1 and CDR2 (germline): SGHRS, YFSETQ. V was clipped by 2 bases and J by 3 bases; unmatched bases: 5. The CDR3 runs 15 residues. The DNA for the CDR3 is TGCGCCAGCAGCTTAGCAGGGGGCACGACAGATACGCAGTATTTT. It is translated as CASSLAGGTTDTQYF.

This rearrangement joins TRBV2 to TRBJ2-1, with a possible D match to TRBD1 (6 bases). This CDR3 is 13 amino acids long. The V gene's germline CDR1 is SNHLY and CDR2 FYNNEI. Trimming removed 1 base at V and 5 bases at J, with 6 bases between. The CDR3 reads CASSEGDNNEQFF. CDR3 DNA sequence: TGTGCCAGCAGTGAAGGGGACAACAATGAGCAGTTCTTC.

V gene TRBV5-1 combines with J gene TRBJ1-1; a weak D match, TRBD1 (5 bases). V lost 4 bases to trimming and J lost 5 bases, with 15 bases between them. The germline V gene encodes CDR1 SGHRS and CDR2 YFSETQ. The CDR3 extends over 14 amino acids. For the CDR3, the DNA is TGCGCCAGCAGCGACGCCGGGGCAGGGACTGAAGCTTTCTTT. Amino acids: CASSDAGAGTEAFF.